These 24 T cell receptor beta chains originate from one sample sequenced in a study of cytomegalovirus exposure and HLA in healthy donors. PCR amplification relied on 60 Vbeta primers (plus 13 Jbeta primers). This table comes from immunoSEQ multiplex PCR, and its TCRdb copy is limited to in-frame clones, with some not included. The data show 150,000 to 200,000 clones, 79% seen once. Sequenced: PBMCs. These receptor sequences come from a woman in her forties or fifties in good health and CMV-seronegative.

This chain connects TRBV29-1 to TRBJ2-1; D is unresolved. This CDR3 spans 14 amino acids. V dropped 3 bases and J dropped 0 bases, with 9 bases sitting between them. Germline CDR1 is SQVTM and CDR2 is ANQGSEA. The CDR3 reads CSVDRSGSYNEQFF. The CDR3 DNA reads TGCAGCGTTGACAGGTCCGGCTCCTACAATGAGCAGTTCTTC.

To note about this clone: Compared with germline, one end of the junction differs, possibly owing to a read error. The chain carries TRBV7-9 and TRBJ1-2, with 8 bases matching TRBD1. The germline V gene encodes CDR1 SEHNR and CDR2 FQNEAQ (reference sequence). The CDR3 contains 14 residues. The CDR3 bases are TGTTCCAGCAGCCCCGGACAGGGAGGCTATGGCTACACCTTC. Translation: CSSSPGQGGYGYTF.

A single count supports this clone. This chain connects TRBV7-2 to TRBJ2-5, with 13 bases that match TRBD2. The CDR3 is 15 amino acids. J gave up 5 bases and V 4 bases, and 4 bases lay outside the gene matches. Germline values: CDR1 SGHTA, CDR2 FQGNSA. The CDR3 spells CASSSGLAGRETQYF. The CDR3 bases are TGTGCCAGCAGCTCGGGACTAGCGGGGCGGGAGACCCAGTACTTC.

The genes are TRBV6-5 and TRBJ2-7; 8 bases align to TRBD1. Losses at the gene ends were 6 bases for V and 0 bases for J; bases not matched to a gene: 7. The CDR3 has 15 residues. Germline loops: CDR1 MNHEY, CDR2 SVGAGI. The CDR3: CASSRTGPSSYEQYF. Here the CDR3 DNA reads TGTGCCAGCAGCCGGACAGGGCCCAGCTCCTACGAGCAGTACTTC.

The V and J genes are TRBV30 and TRBJ2-7, with 9 bases lining up with TRBD1. Per germline, CDR1 GTSNPN and CDR2 SVGIG (reference sequence). The CDR3 length is 13 residues. V was clipped by 5 bases and J by 6 bases; unmatched bases: 8. The CDR3: CAWARTGVGEQYF. For the CDR3, the DNA is TGTGCCTGGGCACGGACAGGGGTTGGCGAGCAGTACTTC.

The chain couples TRBV28 to TRBJ1-2; TRBD1 is a possible D gene (6 bases). The germline CDR1 and CDR2 sequences are MDHEN and SYDVKM. Trimming removed 10 bases from V and 5 bases from J, with 20 bases in between. The CDR3 length is 14 residues. CDR3 loop: CATPIQGSRYGYTF. The CDR3 DNA follows: TGTGCCACCCCGATACAGGGAAGTCGATATGGCTACACCTTC.

This chain connects TRBV28 to TRBJ1-2; D gene uncertain. Germline assignment: CDR1 MDHEN and CDR2 SYDVKM. Trimming left V 6 bases short and J 3 bases short, with 20 bases between. The CDR3 is 16 residues long. The CDR3 nucleotides read TGTGCCAGCAGCCAACCGAGGAGAGGGAAGGACTATGGCTACACCTTC. Translating gives CASSQPRRGKDYGYTF.

This chain joins TRBV28 and TRBJ2-7; possible D gene TRBD1, 6 bases. CDR3 length: 13 residues. CDR1 is MDHEN and CDR2 is SYDVKM in the germline V gene. Trimming left V 6 bases short and J 4 bases short, with 13 bases between. The DNA of the CDR3 is TGTGCCAGCAGCGACGGCAGGGGTTACGAGCAGTACTTC. It encodes CASSDGRGYEQYF.

The chain recombines TRBV5-1 with TRBJ2-7; 7 nucleotides match TRBD1. Trimming at V came to 2 bases and at J to 0 bases, leaving 5 bases not matched to a gene. CDR3 size: 15 residues. CDR1 SGHRS and CDR2 YFSETQ come from the germline V gene. The CDR3 region has the DNA TGCGCCAGCAGCTTAACAAGACAGGGCTCCTACGAGCAGTACTTC. Translation: CASSLTRQGSYEQYF.

The chain couples TRBV4-2 to TRBJ1-2; tentative D call: TRBD1 (6 bases). The germline V gene encodes CDR1 LGHNA and CDR2 YNFKEQ. The CDR3 totals 15 residues. Trimming removed 1 base from V and 7 bases from J, with 16 bases in between. CDR3 in amino acids: CASSQASGGTSGYTF. The CDR3 DNA sequence: TGTGCCAGCAGCCAAGCCAGTGGGGGCACCTCTGGCTACACCTTC.

The chain couples TRBV7-3 to TRBJ2-7; possibly TRBD2 for D (6 bases). Trimming stripped 5 bases from V and 5 bases from J, with 13 bases between. CDR3 length: 13 residues. Germline CDR1 reads SGHTA; CDR2 reads FQGTGA. CDR3 DNA: TGTGCCAGCAGCCCCCAGGGAGGAAACGAGCAGTACTTC. Its translation is CASSPQGGNEQYF.

This clone has more than one count but fewer than ten. The gene calls are TRBV9 and TRBJ2-5; 10 nucleotides agree with TRBD2. Trimming removed 0 bases from V and 5 bases from J; junction bases left unmatched: 7. Germline-derived CDR1 and CDR2 are SGDLS and YYNGEE. The CDR3 runs to 16 residues. The CDR3 is CASSVGGAGGQETQYF. CDR3 nucleotides: TGTGCCAGCAGCGTAGGAGGAGCGGGGGGGCAGGAGACCCAGTACTTC.

The chain carries TRBV5-6 and TRBJ1-2; maybe TRBD1 (5 bases). V lost 4 bases and J lost 2, with 21 bases in between. The CDR3 has 17 amino acids. Per germline, CDR1 SGHDT and CDR2 YYEEEE. The DNA for the CDR3 is TGTGCCAGCAGCAATCCGGGACTCAGGGTGGAGAACTATGGCTACACCTTC. It encodes CASSNPGLRVENYGYTF.

This clone has only one observation. The chain combines TRBV2 with TRBJ1-5; 7 nucleotides match TRBD1. The germline CDR1 and CDR2 sequences are SNHLY and FYNNEI. This CDR3 contains 14 residues. Trimming cost V 6 bases and J 5 bases; bases outside gene matches: 7. CDR3 bases: TGTGCCAGCAGCCTACTAGGGGGCGATCAGCCCCAGCATTTT. Residues: CASSLLGGDQPQHF.

This chain's CDR3 is CASSPIYAQETQYF. The CDR3 DNA is TGTGCCAGCAGCCCGATCTACGCCCAAGAGACCCAGTACTTC. The chain combines TRBV6-5 with TRBJ2-5; D is undetermined. Germline CDR1 is MNHEY and CDR2 is SVGAGI. The CDR3 has 14 amino acids. The V end lost 6 bases, the J end lost 1 base, and 12 bases lay between the germline ends.

This clone was counted between two and nine times. In nucleotides, the CDR3 is TGTGCCAGCAGTTTAGGAGGGCCGGGGGGCAATCAGCCCCAGCATTTT. It specifies CASSLGGPGGNQPQHF. The rearrangement joins TRBV28 to TRBJ1-5; TRBD1 might be the D (5 bases). V lost 2 bases to trimming and J lost 2 bases, with 13 bases between them. CDR1 is MDHEN and CDR2 is SYDVKM in the germline V gene. The CDR3 totals 16 residues.

This chain links TRBV6-1 with TRBJ1-4; 11 bases line up with TRBD1. CDR1 is MNHNS, CDR2 SASEGT, per germline. The junction had 8 bases not matched to a gene; V was cut back by 6 bases and J by 8 bases. The CDR3 is 15 amino acids. This CDR3 is CASRAGTGGLEKLFF. For the CDR3, the DNA is TGTGCCAGCAGAGCCGGGACAGGGGGTTTGGAAAAACTGTTTTTT.

This clone was counted a few times. This sequence joins TRBV6-1 and TRBJ2-3; D perhaps matches TRBD2 (5 bases). V gave up 7 bases and J gave up 3 bases, with 17 bases separating them. The CDR3 is 15 residues long. Germline-derived CDR1 and CDR2 are MNHNS and SASEGT. The CDR3 sequence is CASNKLGSGTDTQYF. The CDR3 bases are TGTGCCAGCAATAAACTAGGGTCTGGTACAGATACGCAGTATTTT.

This clone turned up a few times. The chain combines TRBV29-1 with TRBJ1-4; D call uncertain. Trimming took 8 bases from V and 0 from J, leaving 10 bases between them. Germline V gene lookup returns CDR1 SQVTM and CDR2 ANQGSEA. CDR3 length equals 13 residues. The CDR3 loop reads CSILPATNEKLFF. CDR3 nucleotides: TGCAGCATTTTGCCGGCAACTAATGAAAAACTGTTTTTT. Together with reference TRBV29-1 and TRBJ1-4, the CDR3 gives the full variable domain: SAVISQKPSRDICQRGTSLTIQCQVDSQVTMMFWYRQQPGQSLTLIATANQGSEATYESGFVIDKFPISRPNLTFSTLTVSNMSPEDSSIYLCSILPATNEKLFFGSGTQLSVL.

This clone has a handful of counts. This chain connects TRBV5-4 to TRBJ2-7, with D possibly TRBD2 on 5 matching bases. V was clipped by 0 bases and J by 2 bases, with 12 bases between them. The V gene's germline CDR1 is SGHNT and CDR2 YYREEE (reference sequence). The CDR3 is made up of 15 amino acids. CDR3 region: CASSLAPGFTYEQYF. The CDR3 region has the DNA TGTGCCAGCAGCTTGGCCCCGGGATTTACCTACGAGCAGTACTTC. Drawing the rest from reference TRBV5-4 and TRBJ2-7, the complete variable domain is ETGVTQSPTHLIKTRGQQVTLRCSSQSGHNTVSWYQQALGQGPQFIFQYYREEENGRGNFPPRFSGLQFPNYSSELNVNALELDDSALYLCASSLAPGFTYEQYFGPGTRLTVT.

The chain recombines TRBV27 with TRBJ1-4; D gene ambiguous. Germline assignment: CDR1 MNHEY and CDR2 SMNVEV (reference sequence). Trimming took off 3 bases at V and 1 base at J, with 9 bases between the two ends. The CDR3 is 15 residues long. The CDR3 sequence: CASSFLRGTNEKLFF. The CDR3 bases are TGTGCCAGCAGTTTTTTACGAGGAACTAATGAAAAACTGTTTTTT.

V gene TRBV19 combines with J gene TRBJ2-5; 9 bases are shared with TRBD2. Trimming cost V 6 bases and J 3 bases; bases outside gene matches: 8. The CDR3 contains 15 residues. CDR1 and CDR2 (germline): LNHDA, SQIVND (reference sequence). The CDR3, as DNA: TGTGCCAGTAGGAGTCTAGCGGGGAAAAAAGAGACCCAGTACTTC. It yields the protein CASRSLAGKKETQYF.

In its sample, this clone was seen a few times. The gene calls are TRBV28 and TRBJ2-5; tentatively, D is TRBD1 (5 bases). CDR3 length: 15 residues. The germline V and J ends were trimmed by 5 bases and 1 base, with 14 bases remaining between them. Germline V gives CDR1 MDHEN, CDR2 SYDVKM. CDR3: CASSPPTASQETQYF. The CDR3 coding sequence is TGTGCCAGCAGTCCCCCGACAGCCTCCCAAGAGACCCAGTACTTC.

This clone appeared once. The rearrangement links TRBV15 to TRBJ2-1, with 7 bases lining up with TRBD1. The length of the CDR3 is 15 residues. J gave up 4 bases and V 0 bases, and 3 bases lay outside the gene matches. Germline values: CDR1 LNHNV, CDR2 YYDKDF (reference sequence). The CDR3 nucleotides read TGTGCCACCAGCAGAGAGGGACAGACTTACAATGAGCAGTTCTTC. This gives the protein CATSREGQTYNEQFF.